This T cell receptor beta chain was sequenced for a study of blood T cell repertoires in COVID-19. Assay used: immunoSEQ multiplex PCR; TCRdb lists only in-frame clones, some missing. The data contain 180,000 or so clones, around 87% of them singletons. Germline values: CDR1 MNHEY, CDR2 SMNVEV (reference sequence). The CDR3 is made up of 15 amino acids. With 2 bases removed from V and 5 bases from J, the gap between germline ends came to 15 bases. Sequenced sample: peripheral blood. The V gene is TRBV27, the J gene TRBJ1-2, with D maybe TRBD1 (6 bases). The receptor was derived from a woman between 25 and 40 years old with active or convalescent COVID-19. CDR3 bases: TGTGCCAGCAGTTTAGGCCCAGGGGATAGGTATGGCTACACCTTC. It yields the protein CASSLGPGDRYGYTF.